This is a list of T cell receptor beta chains from one sample in a study of CD8 T cells in ankylosing spondylitis. In TCRdb, the 5' RACE reads were re-called with MiXCR into one record per CDR3 protein. The profile shows just under 550,000 distinct CDR3 sequences, roughly 13% of them singletons. What was sequenced was blood, either unsorted or a sorted T cell fraction (not recorded which). The receptors stem from a male donor with ankylosing spondylitis. The conserved cysteine and the conserved F or W are not part of the CDR3 here. D genes are given only for firm matches.

-	TRBV25-1	TRBJ1-6	ASSGTRGVSPLH
TRBD1	TRBV6-1	TRBJ1-3	ASSATGSGNTIY
TRBD1	TRBV7-2	TRBJ1-2	ASSLKGSGGGPYGYT
TRBD1	TRBV20-1	TRBJ1-2	SARGDRDNYGYT
TRBD2	TRBV5-1	TRBJ2-3	ASSFGGSTDTQY
TRBD2	TRBV10-3	TRBJ2-7	ASQPPAGDEQY
TRBD1	TRBV7-2	TRBJ1-2	ASSRTGEGYGYT
-	TRBV14	TRBJ2-5	ASSKNQETQY
TRBD1	TRBV5-1	TRBJ1-6	ASRDRPTGSGSPLH
-	TRBV27	TRBJ1-4	ASGLGWGENEKLF
-	TRBV25-1	TRBJ1-1	ASTARYVIKAF
-	TRBV15	TRBJ1-1	ATSRDQGGVNTEAF
-	TRBV7-8	TRBJ2-3	ASSPKGDTDTQY
TRBD2	TRBV27	TRBJ2-7	ASSLTRMRAGEYEQY
TRBD2	TRBV12-3/TRBV12-4	TRBJ2-3	ASREWSGTRPDTQY
-	TRBV7-9	TRBJ2-1	ASGGEGTYNEQF
-	TRBV12-3/TRBV12-4	TRBJ2-5	ASSNGAQETQY
-	TRBV3-1	TRBJ2-5	ASSQSHSAETQY
TRBD2	TRBV2	TRBJ2-1	ASTLDVDGVGLEF
-	TRBV5-1	TRBJ1-1	ASSLSMLNTEAF
TRBD1	TRBV6-1	TRBJ1-2	ASTLTGAGYGYT
TRBD2	TRBV5-1	TRBJ2-3	ASSSMVATSGITDTQY
-	TRBV12-3/TRBV12-4	TRBJ2-6	ASSLGVANVLT
-	TRBV3-1	TRBJ2-1	ASRTGDNEQF
-	TRBV29-1	TRBJ1-2	SVEEALGGDGYT
-	TRBV4-1	TRBJ2-3	ATGEAATDTQY
-	TRBV29-1	TRBJ2-1	SVDLTWGDEQF
-	TRBV2	TRBJ2-1	ASSGTRHNEQF
TRBD1	TRBV5-1	TRBJ2-2	ASSLEGPPRGLNTGELF
TRBD1	TRBV7-2	TRBJ2-3	ASSLSTGGGTDTQY
-	TRBV11-2	TRBJ2-1	ASSHFRSPGRRRNEQF
-	TRBV6-1	TRBJ1-2	ASMIRGEGFYGYT